Listed below are T cell receptor beta chains from one sample, sequenced in a study of T cell repertoires in cytomegalovirus infection. TCRdb analysed the reads with MiXCR anew, one entry per CDR3 protein. The sample holds around 300,000 distinct CDR3 sequences; roughly 25% are singletons and the top ten take less than 15%. No antigen has been assigned to these receptors. The specimen was cultured PBMCs, collected from culture after CMV antigen stimulation. The source is a human donor in good health (CMV status not recorded). Some clones in this sample may be carry-over from other donors' samples. Each CDR3 is given with its conserved first and last residue.

cdr3_aa	v_call	j_call
CASSLLGQGEKLFF	TRBV7-2	TRBJ1-4
CASSYSRLAREGNSYNEQFF	TRBV6-2/TRBV6-3	TRBJ2-1
CASSESLGLAGGDTQYF	TRBV10-1	TRBJ2-3
CANALMQGNYGYTF	TRBV7-2	TRBJ1-2
CASSQVGRSSYEQYF	TRBV4-1	TRBJ2-7
CASTMQGGVRSEAFF	TRBV19	TRBJ1-1
CASSLMAPYEQYF	TRBV7-2	TRBJ2-7
CASRPDGSNQPQHF	TRBV6-6	TRBJ1-5
CASSRDRLQETQYF	TRBV19	TRBJ2-5
CASSLGLGGRMANEQFF	TRBV7-9	TRBJ2-1
CASSLGAWETQYF	TRBV11-2	TRBJ2-5
CASSPPGFATNEKLFF	TRBV28	TRBJ1-4
CASTIERGNTGELFF	TRBV19	TRBJ2-2
CASSSLDRGTEAFF	TRBV12-3/TRBV12-4	TRBJ1-1
CASQPSGNTIYF	TRBV12-3/TRBV12-4	TRBJ1-3
CASSFGSSYEQYF	TRBV7-2	TRBJ2-7
CASSHASSGSSYEQYF	TRBV28	TRBJ2-7
CASSYLSAQGKFSSTDTQYF	TRBV6-2/TRBV6-3	TRBJ2-3
CASSLLVAGRSYNEQFF	TRBV7-8	TRBJ2-1
CASSLSGLAGLGEQYF	TRBV28	TRBJ2-7
CASDRRENTEAFF	TRBV19	TRBJ1-1
CASSYRQGHGYTF	TRBV12-3/TRBV12-4	TRBJ1-2
CASSFGGGTNYGYTF	TRBV12-3/TRBV12-4	TRBJ1-2
CAISGGQSANTGELFF	TRBV10-3	TRBJ2-2
CASSYSLTMGIQETQYF	TRBV6-2/TRBV6-3	TRBJ2-5
CASSEGGRNTEAFF	TRBV6-1	TRBJ1-1
CASSKRAGGSSYNEQFF	TRBV19	TRBJ2-1
CASSTGGTGPYEQYF	TRBV28	TRBJ2-7
CASSPGAREGGAFF	TRBV4-3	TRBJ1-1
CASSFSGPPLQETQYF	TRBV11-2	TRBJ2-5
CASSYSSGGPSYEQYF	TRBV6-2/TRBV6-3	TRBJ2-7
CASSRATQTGGRNSYGYTF	TRBV7-6	TRBJ1-2
CASRTGTSGLNEQFF	TRBV6-1	TRBJ2-1
CATSGGQGARTYNEQFF	TRBV15	TRBJ2-1
CASTKRDLFTGELFF	TRBV27	TRBJ2-2
CASSIQGRNTEAFF	TRBV7-2	TRBJ1-1
CASSQEDQAGSYTYEQYF	TRBV4-2	TRBJ2-7
CAIRPGLSSDEQFF	TRBV10-3	TRBJ2-1
CASTAGSGTEAFF	TRBV12-3/TRBV12-4	TRBJ1-1
CASSFRAGGNQPQHF	TRBV6-1	TRBJ1-5
CSAGPRGISYEQYF	TRBV20-1	TRBJ2-7
CASSPRGGGREETQYF	TRBV7-2	TRBJ2-5
CASSGRSGQNTEAFF	TRBV7-8	TRBJ1-1
CSVTQTGMNGYTF	TRBV29-1	TRBJ1-2
CASSFVPTYEQYF	TRBV5-6	TRBJ2-7
CASSSRNNEQFF	TRBV7-8	TRBJ2-1
CASSVTSGRQGEQFF	TRBV7-6	TRBJ2-1
CASSPGGRTYEQYF	TRBV5-1	TRBJ2-7
CASSKNSATGSSYNEQFF	TRBV19	TRBJ2-1
CATSDGQSDVQDEQFF	TRBV24-1	TRBJ2-1
CASSYLGGQANSPLHF	TRBV19	TRBJ1-6
CASSYGQGQYNEQFF	TRBV6-5	TRBJ2-1
CASSPQGGWNSPLHF	TRBV12-3/TRBV12-4	TRBJ1-6
CASSPFGQTNTEAFF	TRBV3-1	TRBJ1-1
CASSSQGATEDYGYTF	TRBV28	TRBJ1-2
CASSQETPGVNEQFF	TRBV3-1	TRBJ2-1
CASSPTGAVPVRNEQFF	TRBV7-2	TRBJ2-1
CASSQVAGMSGNNEQFF	TRBV4-1	TRBJ2-1
CATQEGAHSYNEQFF	TRBV6-2/TRBV6-3	TRBJ2-1
CASSLQGFSYNSPLHF	TRBV27	TRBJ1-6